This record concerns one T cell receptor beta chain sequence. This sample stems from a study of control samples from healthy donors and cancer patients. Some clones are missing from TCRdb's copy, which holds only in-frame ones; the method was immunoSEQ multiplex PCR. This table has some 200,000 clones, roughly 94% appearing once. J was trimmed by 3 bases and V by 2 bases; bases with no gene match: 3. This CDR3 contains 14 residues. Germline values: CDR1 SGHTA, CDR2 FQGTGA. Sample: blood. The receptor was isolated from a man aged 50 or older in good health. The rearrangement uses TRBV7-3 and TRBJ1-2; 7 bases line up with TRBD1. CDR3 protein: CASSLPGTDYGYTF. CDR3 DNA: TGTGCCAGCAGCTTACCCGGGACAGACTATGGCTACACCTTC.